Presented here are 13 T cell receptor beta chains from one specimen sequenced in a study of blood T cell repertoires in COVID-19. Profiled with immunoSEQ multiplex PCR; TCRdb holds only in-frame clones, not every one. The sample lists 300,000 to 400,000 clones, 87% occurring once. The sequenced sample was peripheral blood. These receptors originate from a woman aged 45-65 years with COVID-19, enrolled during active disease.

The V call is TRBV10-3, the J call TRBJ2-7; D is uncertain. Germline CDR1 reads ENHRY; CDR2 reads SYGVKD. The CDR3 covers 14 residues. Trimming took off 0 bases at V and 3 bases at J, with 9 bases between the two ends. CDR3 DNA sequence: TGTGCCATCAGTGAGTCGACAACATTCTACGAGCAGTACTTC. It encodes CAISESTTFYEQYF.

The chain links TRBV3-1 (or the pseudogene TRBV3-2) to TRBJ2-7; TRBD2 is a possible D gene (5 bases). The germline V gene encodes CDR1 LGHDT and CDR2 YNNKEL (reference sequence). The CDR3 extends over 12 amino acids. V was cut by 0 bases and J by 9 bases, with 9 bases left in between. The CDR3: CASSQEGVVQYF. The CDR3, as DNA: TGTGCCAGCAGCCAAGAGGGAGTTGTGCAGTACTTC.

Details on this clone: Different DNA sequences within this sample yield the same CDR3. V and J are TRBV6-5 and TRBJ2-1; 10 bases fit TRBD2. Germline V gene lookup returns CDR1 MNHEY and CDR2 SVGAGI. The length of the CDR3 is 14 residues. The trim removed 5 bases at V and 4 bases at J, leaving 2 bases unmatched. CDR3 loop: CASSRTSGYNEQFF. In nucleotides, the CDR3 is TGTGCCAGCAGTAGGACTAGCGGATACAATGAGCAGTTCTTC.

CDR3: CSASRTSGSPADTQYF. As DNA, the CDR3 is TGCAGTGCTAGTAGGACTAGCGGGAGCCCGGCAGATACGCAGTATTTT. The gene calls are TRBV20-1 and TRBJ2-3; 13 nucleotides match TRBD2. Germline CDR1 is DFQATT and CDR2 is SNEGSKA (reference sequence). V was clipped by 3 bases and J by 4 bases; unmatched bases: 7. The CDR3 spans 16 residues.

This clone was observed once. The V and J genes are TRBV9 and TRBJ1-1; no firm D call. V lost 4 bases and J lost 1, with 8 bases in between. The germline gives CDR1 SGDLS, CDR2 YYNGEE. The CDR3 contains 13 residues. The CDR3 region is CASSTWANTEAFF. CDR3 coding DNA: TGTGCCAGCAGCACTTGGGCGAACACTGAAGCTTTCTTT.

The genes are TRBV30 and TRBJ2-3, with TRBD2 matching 8 bases. CDR1 and CDR2 (germline): GTSNPN, SVGIG (reference sequence). The V segment lost 2 bases and the J segment 6 bases; nucleotides outside the gene matches: 4. The CDR3 extends over 13 amino acids. CDR3 coding DNA: TGTGCCTGGAGTAGCGGGAGAGGGGATACGCAGTATTTT. As protein: CAWSSGRGDTQYF. Full variable domain (rest looked up from reference TRBV30 and TRBJ2-3): SQTIHQWPATLVQPVGSPLSLECTVEGTSNPNLYWYRQAAGRGLQLLFYSVGIGQISSEVPQNLSASRPQDRQFILSSKKLLLSDSGFYLCAWSSGRGDTQYFGPGTRLTVL.

This chain joins TRBV6-4 and TRBJ1-1; the match to TRBD1 covers 7 bases. Losses at the gene ends were 10 bases for V and 1 base for J; bases not matched to a gene: 12. CDR1 is MRHNA, CDR2 SNTAGT, per germline. The CDR3 loop spans 15 amino acids. CDR3 coding DNA: TGTGCCACCCGGTCCCAGGGGGGATCGAACACTGAAGCTTTCTTT. Translated: CATRSQGGSNTEAFF.

The V and J genes are TRBV5-1 and TRBJ1-2; D unclear. This CDR3 comprises 15 residues. CDR1 is SGHRS, CDR2 YFSETQ, per germline. V was pared by 0 bases and J by 3 bases, with 12 bases between. The CDR3 loop reads CASSLGFGSYYGYTF. CDR3 nucleotide sequence: TGCGCCAGCAGCTTGGGTTTTGGCAGTTACTATGGCTACACCTTC.

This chain links TRBV3-1 (or the pseudogene TRBV3-2) with TRBJ2-7, with unresolved D. CDR1 is LGHDT and CDR2 is YNNKEL in the germline V gene (reference sequence). This CDR3 comprises 14 residues. V dropped 1 base and J dropped 3 bases, with 10 bases sitting between them. The DNA for the CDR3 is TGTGCCAGCAGCCAAGGTCACAGCCGCTACGAGCAGTACTTC. Residues: CASSQGHSRYEQYF.

The chain employs TRBV3-1 (or the pseudogene TRBV3-2) and TRBJ2-7; 9 nucleotides match TRBD2. Losses at the gene ends were 0 bases for V and 3 bases for J; bases not matched to a gene: 3. Germline V gives CDR1 LGHDT, CDR2 YNNKEL (reference sequence). The CDR3 contains 15 residues. DNA of the CDR3: TGTGCCAGCAGCCAAGATCAGCGGGAGGTCTACGAGCAGTACTTC. Protein product: CASSQDQREVYEQYF.

The chain uses TRBV11-3 and TRBJ1-4; 7 bases are a match to TRBD1. The CDR3 has 15 amino acids. In germline, CDR1 is SGHNT, CDR2 YENEEA. Germline trimming cut 5 bases from V and 4 bases from J; bases unmatched to any gene: 7. The CDR3 reads CASSPGTVHNEKLFF. The CDR3 coding sequence is TGTGCCAGCAGCCCCGGGACAGTTCATAATGAAAAACTGTTTTTT.

J is TRBJ2-1 and V is TRBV15; 7 bases match TRBD2. The CDR3 has 16 residues. The J segment lost 0 bases and the V segment lost 0 bases, leaving 2 bases of the junction unmatched. CDR1 LNHNV and CDR2 YYDKDF come from the germline V gene (reference sequence). CDR3 protein: CATSRDGGSSYNEQFF. In DNA, the CDR3 is TGTGCCACCAGCAGAGATGGCGGGAGCTCCTACAATGAGCAGTTCTTC.

The V call is TRBV30, the J call TRBJ1-3; D perhaps matches TRBD1 (6 bases). This CDR3 is built from 13 residues. The germline V gene encodes CDR1 GTSNPN and CDR2 SVGIG (reference sequence). Trimming pared 3 bases from V and 9 bases from J, leaving 15 bases between. Written as DNA, the CDR3 is TGTGCCTGGAGGTGGGACATACGAAGCACCATATATTTT. Translated: CAWRWDIRSTIYF.